One and the same sample provided the 27 T cell receptor beta chains below, sequenced in a study of blood T cell repertoires in COVID-19. The data were produced by immunoSEQ multiplex PCR, yet TCRdb's version contains in-frame clones alone and is incomplete. In the table there are over 120,000 clones, over 80% of which are singletons. The sequenced material came from PBMCs or T cells enriched from blood (not recorded which). These TCRs come from a man aged 60-69 years who had recovered from COVID-19.

This clone has just one count. The chain links TRBV11-2 to TRBJ1-1; D gene unclear. With 5 bases removed from V and 8 bases from J, the gap between germline ends came to 9 bases. The CDR3 runs 11 residues. The germline CDR1 and CDR2 sequences are SGHAT and FQNNGV. CDR3 region: CASSQLEEAFF. CDR3 coding DNA: TGTGCCAGCAGCCAACTCGAGGAAGCTTTCTTT.

The chain employs TRBV30 and TRBJ1-4; D is undetermined. Germline V gives CDR1 GTSNPN, CDR2 SVGIG (reference sequence). This CDR3 comprises 12 residues. V was trimmed by 6 bases and J by 7 bases, leaving 12 bases between them. CDR3 nucleotides: TGTGCCTGTTCTAGGGAGGGTGAAAAACTGTTTTTT. Protein sequence: CACSREGEKLFF.

The V and J genes are TRBV6-5 and TRBJ2-7; TRBD1 matches 10 bases. CDR1 and CDR2 (germline): MNHEY, SVGAGI. The CDR3 extends over 15 amino acids. The trim removed 5 bases at V and 5 bases at J, leaving 9 bases unmatched. Here the CDR3 reads CASSRSRTGGNEQYF. In DNA, the CDR3 is TGTGCCAGCAGTCGCTCCCGGACAGGGGGAAACGAGCAGTACTTC.

This chain links TRBV29-1 with TRBJ2-5; 7 bases fit TRBD1. The V gene's germline CDR1 is SQVTM and CDR2 ANQGSEA. V was clipped by 5 bases and J by 5 bases; unmatched bases: 5. The CDR3 runs to 12 residues. In DNA, the CDR3 is TGCAGCGTTAGGGGGCGAGGGGAGACCCAGTACTTC. Its translation: CSVRGRGETQYF.

This chain connects TRBV9 to TRBJ2-1, with 8 bases that match TRBD2. From germline, CDR1 is SGDLS and CDR2 YYNGEE. This CDR3 has 15 residues. V dropped 3 bases and J dropped 1; count of bases not matched to a gene: 3. CDR3 residues: CASSAAGVSYNEQFF. Here the CDR3 DNA reads TGTGCCAGCAGCGCAGCGGGAGTGTCCTACAATGAGCAGTTCTTC.

V and J are TRBV7-9 and TRBJ2-7, with a tentative D call TRBD1 (6 bases). Per germline, CDR1 SEHNR and CDR2 FQNEAQ (reference sequence). V lost 7 bases to trimming and J lost 0 bases, with 10 bases between them. The CDR3 is 13 amino acids. CDR3 residues: CASIPDSSYEQYF. CDR3 coding DNA: TGTGCCAGCATCCCGGACAGCTCCTACGAGCAGTACTTC.

J is TRBJ2-1 and V is TRBV28, with TRBD2 matching over 11 bases. Trimming at V came to 6 bases and at J to 3 bases, leaving 7 bases not matched to a gene. Per the germline V gene, CDR1 is MDHEN and CDR2 is SYDVKM. The CDR3 covers 16 residues. For the CDR3, the DNA is TGTGCCAGCAGGCCAACTAGCGGGGGAAACTACAATGAGCAGTTCTTC. Protein product: CASRPTSGGNYNEQFF.

The chain has TRBV11-2 and TRBJ1-1, with a possible D match to TRBD1 (6 bases). V was clipped by 5 bases and J by 10 bases, with 14 bases between them. The germline gives CDR1 SGHAT, CDR2 FQNNGV. CDR3 length equals 12 residues. CDR3 region: CASSRNRVGAFF. The DNA for the CDR3 is TGTGCCAGCAGCAGGAACAGGGTCGGAGCTTTCTTT.

J is TRBJ1-2 and V is TRBV30; 8 bases map to TRBD1. CDR3 length: 13 residues. The trim removed 8 bases at V and 6 bases at J, leaving 11 bases unmatched. Germline V lookup: CDR1 GTSNPN, CDR2 SVGIG (reference sequence). The CDR3 here is CAPRKDRANGYTF. The CDR3 nucleotides are TGTGCCCCCCGGAAGGACAGGGCGAATGGCTACACCTTC.

J is TRBJ2-3 and V is TRBV6-4; TRBD1 is a possible D gene (5 bases). The CDR3 runs 14 residues. Trimming took off 6 bases at V and 4 bases at J, with 14 bases between the two ends. CDR1 is MRHNA, CDR2 SNTAGT, per germline. The CDR3 DNA is TGTGCCAGCAGCGCAGGGATCCCCCCAGATACGCAGTATTTT. Translating gives CASSAGIPPDTQYF.

The chain recombines TRBV28 with TRBJ2-5; D not resolved. This CDR3 is 13 amino acids long. Germline V gene data show CDR1 as MDHEN and CDR2 as SYDVKM. The ends were cut back, 2 bases at V and 3 bases at J, with 7 bases in the middle. CDR3 loop: CASSLGRKETQYF. CDR3 nucleotides: TGTGCCAGCAGTTTAGGCAGGAAAGAGACCCAGTACTTC. The full variable domain, its missing parts supplied by reference TRBV28 and TRBJ2-5, is DVKVTQSSRYLVKRTGEKVFLECVQDMDHENMFWYRQDPGLGLRLIYFSYDVKMKEKGDIPEGYSVSREKKERFSLILESASTNQTSMYLCASSLGRKETQYFGPGTRLLVL.

The V gene is TRBV30, the J gene TRBJ1-5; no clear D gene. Deletions cut 2 bases from V and 3 bases from J, with 5 bases between. This CDR3 has 12 amino acids. The germline V gene encodes CDR1 GTSNPN and CDR2 SVGIG (reference sequence). This chain's CDR3 is CAWSYNNQPQHF. Written as DNA, the CDR3 is TGTGCCTGGAGTTACAACAATCAGCCCCAGCATTTT.

V usage is TRBV3-1 (or the pseudogene TRBV3-2) and J usage is TRBJ2-7; a weak D match, TRBD2 (5 bases). Between the trimmed V and J ends, which lost 3 bases and 3 bases, there was a span of 12 bases. This CDR3 is 14 amino acids long. Germline CDR1 reads LGHDT; CDR2 reads YNNKEL (reference sequence). The CDR3, as DNA: TGTGCCAGCAGCCAGGACCCCACTAGCTACGAGCAGTACTTC. It yields the protein CASSQDPTSYEQYF.

The chain carries TRBV27 and TRBJ1-4; D may be TRBD1 (6 bases). CDR1 is MNHEY, CDR2 SMNVEV, per germline (reference sequence). The CDR3 loop spans 15 amino acids. V was trimmed by 4 bases and J by 12 bases, leaving 21 bases between them. The DNA for the CDR3 is TGTGCCAGCAGTTCCCCGACAGGACCTGCGGGGGAACTGTTTTTT. Amino acids: CASSSPTGPAGELFF.

This chain links TRBV5-6 with TRBJ2-2; TRBD2 might be the D (6 bases). The germline V gene has CDR1 SGHDT and CDR2 YYEEEE. Trimming shortened V by 4 bases and J by 0 bases, and 10 bases separated the two germline ends. This CDR3 has 15 residues. CDR3 nucleotide sequence: TGTGCCAGCAGCCGGGACTTCTCGAACACCGGGGAGCTGTTTTTT. Its protein is CASSRDFSNTGELFF.

This chain joins TRBV12-3 or TRBV12-4 and TRBJ1-1; tentatively, D is TRBD1 (5 bases). Trimming took 6 bases from V and 7 from J, leaving 15 bases between them. The CDR3 covers 13 residues. The CDR3 sequence is CASSGTTGHEAFF. CDR3 in DNA: TGTGCCAGCAGCGGAACGACTGGACATGAAGCTTTCTTT.

CDR3 region: CASSDIRGTRGYTF. CDR3 DNA sequence: TGTGCCAGCAGTGATATACGAGGGACTCGGGGCTACACCTTC. This chain uses TRBV6-1 with TRBJ1-2, with D perhaps matching TRBD1 (5 bases). Germline V gene lookup returns CDR1 MNHNS and CDR2 SASEGT. V lost 3 bases to trimming and J lost 8 bases, with 16 bases between them. The CDR3 is 14 residues long.

The rearrangement links TRBV29-1 to TRBJ2-7; TRBD1 might be the D (6 bases). CDR3 length equals 12 residues. The germline V gene encodes CDR1 SQVTM and CDR2 ANQGSEA. The V end was cut by 7 bases, the J end by 1 base, with 11 bases between. The CDR3 DNA is TGCAGCGCGAACGGACAGTCCTACGAGCAGTACTTC. This gives the protein CSANGQSYEQYF.

V gene TRBV3-1 (or the pseudogene TRBV3-2) combines with J gene TRBJ2-5; TRBD2 agrees at 12 bases. Germline V gives CDR1 LGHDT, CDR2 YNNKEL (reference sequence). This CDR3 spans 16 amino acids. The junction had 4 bases not matched to a gene; V was cut back by 1 base and J by 4 bases. CDR3 amino acids: CASSQGTSGDLETQYF. CDR3 DNA: TGTGCCAGCAGCCAAGGGACTAGCGGGGACTTAGAGACCCAGTACTTC.

This chain uses TRBV10-3 with TRBJ1-2; 8 nucleotides match TRBD1. This CDR3 region has 13 residues. J gave up 8 bases and V 3 bases, and 5 bases lay outside the gene matches. In germline, CDR1 is ENHRY, CDR2 SYGVKD. CDR3 nucleotides: TGTGCCATCAGTGACAGGGGGCTCGGGGGCTACACCTTC. Its protein product is CAISDRGLGGYTF.

This clone was observed a few times. This chain joins TRBV5-1 and TRBJ2-5, with a tentative D call TRBD2 (5 bases). The V end lost 1 base, the J end lost 4 bases, and 11 bases lay between the germline ends. CDR3 length: 14 amino acids. The germline V gene encodes CDR1 SGHRS and CDR2 YFSETQ. The CDR3 DNA sequence: TGCGCCAGCAGCTTGCAGCCTAGCCCAGAGACCCAGTACTTC. It translates to CASSLQPSPETQYF.

This chain connects TRBV27 to TRBJ2-1, with D possibly matching TRBD2 (6 bases). CDR1 is MNHEY and CDR2 is SMNVEV in the germline V gene (reference sequence). CDR3 length: 15 residues. Trimming cost V 5 bases and J 5 bases, with 16 bases left between them. The CDR3 sequence is CASSLLAPGNNEQFF. CDR3 DNA sequence: TGTGCCAGCAGTCTCCTAGCGCCTGGGAACAATGAGCAGTTCTTC.

This clone has just one count. The chain uses TRBV7-6 and TRBJ1-4, with D hard to call. The V gene's germline CDR1 is SGHVS and CDR2 FNYEAQ. The V gene lost 5 bases and the J gene lost 4 bases, with 20 bases spanning the gap. CDR3 length equals 17 residues. The DNA of the CDR3 is TGTGCCAGCAGCCAATCCTCCCACAGAGCACTTAATGAAAAACTGTTTTTT. It specifies CASSQSSHRALNEKLFF.

The chain recombines TRBV6-1 with TRBJ2-5; the match to TRBD1 covers 7 bases. The CDR3 contains 14 residues. Germline CDR1 is MNHNS and CDR2 is SASEGT. J lost 4 bases, V lost 3 bases, and 5 bases had no gene match. The chain's CDR3 is CASSEGTERETQYF. The DNA of the CDR3 is TGTGCCAGCAGTGAGGGGACAGAACGAGAGACCCAGTACTTC.

The chain combines TRBV6-5 with TRBJ1-1, with no clear D. V was trimmed by 0 bases and J by 7 bases, leaving 9 bases between them. There are 13 residues in the CDR3. Germline V gives CDR1 MNHEY, CDR2 SVGAGI. The CDR3 DNA reads TGTGCCAGCAGTTACTCGATAACGGTTGAAGCTTTCTTT. Amino acid sequence: CASSYSITVEAFF.

The J gene is TRBJ1-1, the V gene TRBV21-1. TRBV21-1 is annotated as a pseudogene. The CDR3 sequence is 12 residues long. The CDR3 DNA follows: TGTGCCAGCAGCGGGACTCACACTGAAGCTTTCTTT. This sequence encodes CASSGTHTEAFF.

V is TRBV5-3 and J is TRBJ2-1; D is possibly TRBD1 (5 bases). TRBV5-3 is known as an ORF, though its function is uncertain. The CDR3 contains 13 residues. Trimming shortened V by 7 bases and J by 4 bases, and 12 bases separated the two germline ends. CDR3 in amino acids: CARGCRGYNEQFF. Here the CDR3 DNA reads TGTGCCAGAGGATGTAGGGGATACAATGAGCAGTTCTTC.